The clone carrying this T cell receptor (beta chain) was observed a few times. Clones were sequenced by immunoSEQ multiplex PCR, and TCRdb holds only the in-frame ones, with some missing. The sample has 50,000 or so clones, roughly 90% seen once. These data belong to a study of technical replicates of blood from a handful of donors. CDR3 length: 15 residues. In germline, CDR1 is MRHNA, CDR2 SNTAGT. Losses at the gene ends were 8 bases for V and 4 bases for J; bases not matched to a gene: 14. The chain employs TRBV6-4 and TRBJ2-7, with 7 bases that match TRBD2. The sample consisted of PBMCs. The sequence was collected from a human donor in good health. Some clones in this sample may be carry-over from other donors' samples. This CDR3 reads CASRQYPSGEYEQYF. The CDR3 nucleotides read TGTGCCAGCCGACAGTACCCTAGCGGCGAGTACGAGCAGTACTTC.